Described below is a single T cell receptor beta chain sequence and its context. No antigen is known for it. This sample is part of a study of monozygotic twins with inflammatory bowel disease. Points from the study as a whole: With others, IBD patients shared fewer clonotypes than healthy twins did, especially with disease activity.

CDR1 is SGHRS, CDR2 YFSETQ, per germline. The CDR3 consists of 16 residues. TCRdb reanalyzed the 5' RACE reads and collapses them to one entry per CDR3 protein, without DNA. This repertoire includes around 230,000 distinct CDR3 sequences. This chain uses TRBV5-1 with TRBJ1-6; TCRdb outputs TRBD1, but without DNA this stays unchecked. Sequenced material: blood. The source of this sequence is a human donor with ulcerative colitis or Crohn's disease, or a healthy co-twin of an affected twin (not recorded which). The CDR3 spells CASSPFTGTGNSPLHF.